The 26 T cell receptor beta chains below come from one sample, sequenced in a study of control samples from healthy donors and cancer patients. Produced via immunoSEQ multiplex PCR; TCRdb's table is partial and in-frame only. The sample lists 120,000 or so clones, 87% occurring once. Sequenced input: blood. The receptor set was obtained from a man aged 40-50 years in good health.

The chain links TRBV5-1 to TRBJ2-5; D gene unclear. This CDR3 has 16 residues. V lost 0 bases to trimming and J lost 5 bases, with 17 bases between them. CDR1 SGHRS and CDR2 YFSETQ come from the germline V gene. For the CDR3, the DNA is TGCGCCAGCAGCTTGGTGCCGACTGGACCAGAGGAGACCCAGTACTTC. This gives the protein CASSLVPTGPEETQYF.

V usage is TRBV7-2 and J usage is TRBJ2-1; perhaps TRBD2 as D (6 bases). This CDR3 spans 18 amino acids. Deletions cut 1 base from V and 4 bases from J, with 20 bases between. Germline assignment: CDR1 SGHTA and CDR2 FQGNSA. The CDR3 DNA sequence: TGTGCCAGCAGCTTAGGGGAAAATTGGCGGGGTCTTTACAATGAGCAGTTCTTC. Translating it yields CASSLGENWRGLYNEQFF.

This chain links TRBV10-3 with TRBJ2-1; TRBD2 matches at 10 bases. Germline V gene lookup returns CDR1 ENHRY and CDR2 SYGVKD. Trimming cost V 3 bases and J 3 bases; bases outside gene matches: 5. The CDR3 runs to 16 residues. The CDR3 coding sequence is TGTGCCATCAGTGATCTAGCGGGGGAGATCTACAATGAGCAGTTCTTC. Translated: CAISDLAGEIYNEQFF.

The chain is built from TRBV2 and TRBJ2-1; the match to TRBD2 covers 11 bases. The germline gives CDR1 SNHLY, CDR2 FYNNEI. Trimming removed 8 bases from V and 5 bases from J; junction bases left unmatched: 5. CDR3 length: 14 residues. The CDR3 region is CASLLAGVNNEQFF. Written as DNA, the CDR3 is TGTGCCAGCCTACTAGCGGGGGTAAACAATGAGCAGTTCTTC. The whole variable domain, remainder taken from reference TRBV2 and TRBJ2-1, is EPEVTQTPSHQVTQMGQEVILRCVPISNHLYFYWYRQILGQKVEFLVSFYNNEISEKSEIFDDQFSVERPDGSNFTLKIRSTKLEDSAMYFCASLLAGVNNEQFFGPGTRLTVL.

This clone has just a few counts. The J gene is TRBJ1-3, the V gene TRBV11-3; D unclear. CDR3 size: 15 residues. Germline V gives CDR1 SGHNT, CDR2 YENEEA. Between the trimmed V and J ends, which lost 5 bases and 4 bases, there was a span of 15 bases. CDR3 sequence reads: CASSPGRMGGNTIYF. CDR3 in DNA: TGTGCCAGCAGCCCCGGGAGGATGGGAGGAAACACCATATATTTT.

In DNA, the CDR3 is TGCGCCAGCAGCTTGGCCTTTGGCGGGGGTAGGGAGACCCAGTACTTC. Amino acids: CASSLAFGGGRETQYF. V is TRBV5-1 and J is TRBJ2-5, with TRBD2 identical over 7 bases. Germline V gives CDR1 SGHRS, CDR2 YFSETQ. The CDR3 has 16 amino acids. Trimming at V came to 0 bases and at J to 5 bases, leaving 10 bases not matched to a gene.

This clone appeared once. This sequence joins TRBV10-3 and TRBJ2-1; 8 nucleotides align to TRBD1. V lost 4 bases and J lost 9; bases outside the gene matches: 11. CDR1 and CDR2 from the germline V gene are ENHRY and SYGVKD. This CDR3 comprises 15 residues. This chain's CDR3 is CAISGGNRGTSEQFF. The CDR3 bases are TGTGCCATCAGTGGAGGGAACAGGGGGACAAGTGAGCAGTTCTTC.

This clone was recorded only once. The chain links TRBV4-2 to TRBJ2-7; 9 positions match TRBD1. Germline CDR1 LGHNA, CDR2 YNFKEQ. The CDR3 runs 15 residues. Trimming cost V 5 bases and J 1 base; bases outside gene matches: 6. For the CDR3, the DNA is TGTGCCAGCAGCATCCGGGACAGGGCTTCCTACGAGCAGTACTTC. It specifies CASSIRDRASYEQYF.

The rearrangement joins TRBV19 to TRBJ1-6, with no clear D. The germline V gene has CDR1 LNHDA and CDR2 SQIVND (reference sequence). CDR3 length: 14 amino acids. Deletions cut 0 bases from V and 4 bases from J, with 4 bases between. For the CDR3, the DNA is TGTGCCAGTAGTATAGAGGGATATAATTCACCCCTCCACTTT. Translated: CASSIEGYNSPLHF.

This clone was seen a handful of times. V usage is TRBV6-5 and J usage is TRBJ2-2; perhaps TRBD1 as D (6 bases). V lost 6 bases and J lost 5, with 10 bases in between. This CDR3 region has 13 residues. The germline V gene has CDR1 MNHEY and CDR2 SVGAGI. CDR3 in amino acids: CASRGTSTGELFF. Written as DNA, the CDR3 is TGTGCCAGCAGGGGGACATCGACCGGGGAGCTGTTTTTT.

This chain uses TRBV5-8 with TRBJ2-5; 10 bases match TRBD1. Germline V gene data show CDR1 as SGHTS and CDR2 as YDEGEE. This CDR3 spans 16 amino acids. J gave up 4 bases and V 4 bases, and 10 bases lay outside the gene matches. The CDR3 is CASSPGQGLDGETQYF. The CDR3 nucleotides are TGTGCCAGCAGCCCGGGACAGGGGTTAGATGGAGAGACCCAGTACTTC.

This clone was detected once. The chain has TRBV29-1 and TRBJ2-6, with 9 bases aligning to TRBD1. The V and J ends lost 7 bases and 0 bases, in that order; junction bases with no gene match: 7. Looked up from germline, CDR1 is SQVTM and CDR2 is ANQGSEA. CDR3 size: 16 residues. CDR3 sequence: CSAPGQGNSGANVLTF. The CDR3, as DNA: TGCAGCGCGCCGGGACAGGGAAACTCTGGGGCCAACGTCCTGACTTTC.

This chain joins TRBV6-4 and TRBJ2-6; 12 positions agree with TRBD2. The germline gives CDR1 MRHNA, CDR2 SNTAGT. V gave up 0 bases and J gave up 0 bases; unmatched junction bases: 15. The CDR3 runs 23 residues. CDR3 residues: CASSDSPVLAGGSLHSGANVLTF. The CDR3 nucleotides read TGTGCCAGCAGTGACTCCCCCGTACTAGCGGGGGGAAGCCTTCACTCTGGGGCCAACGTCCTGACTTTC.

V gene TRBV19 combines with J gene TRBJ1-2; D possibly corresponds to TRBD1 (6 bases). This CDR3 spans 12 amino acids. Trimming left V 5 bases short and J 9 bases short, with 13 bases between. The germline V gene encodes CDR1 LNHDA and CDR2 SQIVND (reference sequence). The CDR3 sequence: CASSPGTLSYTF. CDR3 in DNA: TGTGCCAGTAGTCCCGGGACACTGAGCTACACCTTC. Full variable domain (outside the CDR3, taken from reference TRBV19 and TRBJ1-2): DGGITQSPKYLFRKEGQNVTLSCEQNLNHDAMYWYRQDPGQGLRLIYYSQIVNDFQKGDIAEGYSVSREKKESFPLTVTSAQKNPTAFYLCASSPGTLSYTFGSGTRLTVV.

This sequence joins TRBV24-1 and TRBJ1-5; weak D call: TRBD1 (5 bases). Per germline, CDR1 KGHDR and CDR2 SFDVKD. The CDR3 contains 13 residues. V lost 9 bases, J lost 6 bases, and 14 bases lay in between. In nucleotides, the CDR3 is TGTGCCACCGCACCTGACAGTTCTCAGCCCCAGCATTTT. As protein: CATAPDSSQPQHF.

This clone was recorded many times. This sample also contains other DNA sequences that code for the same CDR3. The chain joins TRBV5-8 to TRBJ1-3; TRBD1 agrees at 7 bases. The germline V gene encodes CDR1 SGHTS and CDR2 YDEGEE. V lost 5 bases, J lost 2 bases, and 7 bases stayed unmatched. The length of the CDR3 is 15 residues. The CDR3 sequence: CASRSDRVPGNTIYF. DNA of the CDR3: TGTGCCAGCAGATCAGACAGGGTCCCTGGAAACACCATATATTTT.

The J gene is TRBJ1-6, the V gene TRBV7-2; 8 nucleotides align to TRBD1. Germline CDR1 is SGHTA and CDR2 is FQGNSA. Trimming removed 1 base from V and 3 bases from J; junction bases left unmatched: 5. This CDR3 spans 17 amino acids. The CDR3 DNA reads TGTGCCAGCAGCTTAGTTCAGGGGGCCCTCTATAATTCACCCCTCCACTTT. This codes for CASSLVQGALYNSPLHF.

This rearrangement joins TRBV12-3 or TRBV12-4 to TRBJ1-4; possibly TRBD1 for D (6 bases). This CDR3 contains 12 residues. V lost 5 bases, J lost 9 bases, and 10 bases lay in between. The CDR3 is CASSRQVKKLFF. In DNA, the CDR3 is TGTGCCAGCAGTAGACAGGTGAAAAAACTGTTTTTT.

Concerning this clone: The same CDR3 also results from other DNA sequences found in this sample. The J gene is TRBJ1-1, the V gene TRBV12-3 or TRBV12-4; D might be TRBD1 (6 bases). The CDR3 length is 11 residues. Trimming took off 6 bases at V and 8 bases at J, with 10 bases between the two ends. The CDR3 nucleotides are TGTGCCAGCAGATACGGGACAGAAGCTTTCTTT. Translating gives CASRYGTEAFF.

The CDR3 protein is CASSLVQGNTEAFF. Written as DNA, the CDR3 is TGTGCCAGCAGCTTAGTACAGGGGAACACTGAAGCTTTCTTT. This rearrangement joins TRBV7-9 to TRBJ1-1, with a tentative D call TRBD1 (6 bases). The CDR3 consists of 14 residues. Germline V lookup: CDR1 SEHNR, CDR2 FQNEAQ (reference sequence). V was cut by 1 base and J by 1 base, with 7 bases left in between. The complete variable domain, with remaining parts taken from reference TRBV7-9 and TRBJ1-1, reads DTGVSQNPRHKITKRGQNVTFRCDPISEHNRLYWYRQTLGQGPEFLTYFQNEAQLEKSRLLSDRFSAERPKGSFSTLEIQRTEQGDSAMYLCASSLVQGNTEAFFGQGTRLTVV.

The J gene is TRBJ1-5, the V gene TRBV27, with D perhaps TRBD1 (6 bases). This CDR3 region has 14 residues. Trimming took off 5 bases at V and 2 bases at J, with 10 bases between the two ends. CDR1 is MNHEY and CDR2 is SMNVEV in the germline V gene (reference sequence). The CDR3 reads CASSANRGNQPQHF. In DNA, the CDR3 is TGTGCCAGCAGTGCGAACAGGGGCAATCAGCCCCAGCATTTT.

V is TRBV6-5 and J is TRBJ2-5; 7 bases are shared with TRBD2. Losses at the gene ends were 8 bases for V and 5 bases for J; bases not matched to a gene: 11. The CDR3 consists of 14 residues. Germline values: CDR1 MNHEY, CDR2 SVGAGI. CDR3 in amino acids: CASESAAGRETQYF. CDR3 coding DNA: TGTGCCAGCGAGTCCGCAGCGGGGCGGGAGACCCAGTACTTC.

The chain links TRBV29-1 to TRBJ1-1; D is unresolved. The germline CDR1 and CDR2 sequences are SQVTM and ANQGSEA. The CDR3 extends over 11 amino acids. The DNA for the CDR3 is TGCAGGGCAGACGGGAACACTGAAGCTTTCTTT. Translated: CRADGNTEAFF.

In its sample, this clone was seen once. The chain is built from TRBV5-1 and TRBJ2-2, with D perhaps matching TRBD2 (7 bases). The CDR3 loop spans 13 amino acids. Trimming removed 6 bases from V and 6 bases from J, with 12 bases in between. The germline gives CDR1 SGHRS, CDR2 YFSETQ. The CDR3 coding sequence is TGCGCCAGCACCTCGCGGGGGCCCGGGGAGCTGTTTTTT. This sequence encodes CASTSRGPGELFF.

The chain uses TRBV6-5 and TRBJ1-5; D is perhaps TRBD1 (5 bases). Germline assignment: CDR1 MNHEY and CDR2 SVGAGI. The V end lost 0 bases, the J end lost 4 bases, and 7 bases lay between the germline ends. The CDR3 contains 14 residues. CDR3 residues: CASSYSRGNQPQHF. In nucleotides, the CDR3 is TGTGCCAGCAGTTACTCGAGGGGAAATCAGCCCCAGCATTTT.

The chain couples TRBV4-2 to TRBJ1-4; maybe TRBD1 (6 bases). Trimming removed 0 bases at V and 6 bases at J, with 14 bases between. CDR3 length: 16 amino acids. Germline CDR1 reads LGHNA; CDR2 reads YNFKEQ. The CDR3 sequence is CASSQDSQGGYEKLFF. The CDR3 bases are TGTGCCAGCAGCCAAGATTCACAGGGTGGATATGAAAAACTGTTTTTT.